These T cell receptor beta chains were read from a single sample in a study of post-analysis software for immune sequencing data. TCRdb re-derived calls from the PCR reads in MiXCR, one entry per CDR3 protein. The data show fewer than 600,000 distinct CDR3 sequences, with nearly 45% seen just once and over 10% held by the top ten. The sequenced material came from blood. These receptor sequences come from a girl aged 5-17 years with multiple sclerosis. Both conserved end residues are part of each CDR3. The D gene is left open where the match is weak. A clone size is listed for some rows: how often the clone was seen (once, few, many), or a class if it is expanded.

clone size	D gene	V gene	J gene	CDR3 protein	CDR3 DNA
NA	TRBD1	TRBV7-9	TRBJ1-4	CASSLRPDRGYATNEKLFF	TGTGCCAGCAGCTTAAGACCCGACAGGGGATACGCAACTAATGAAAAACTGTTTTTT
NA	TRBD1	TRBV7-9	TRBJ1-1	CASSRTTGGLEAFF	TGTGCCAGCAGCCGCACAACAGGGGGACTTGAAGCTTTCTTT
NA	NA	TRBV4-1	TRBJ2-5	CASSQDRVTETQYF	TGCGCCAGCAGCCAAGACAGGGTTACCGAGACCCAGTACTTC
few	NA	TRBV29-1	TRBJ2-7	CSVVYSLRSYEQYF	TGCAGCGTTGTATACAGCCTCCGCTCCTACGAGCAGTACTTC
few	NA	TRBV12-3/TRBV12-4	TRBJ2-5	CASSYVGQETQYF	TGTGCCAGCAGTTATGTTGGGCAAGAGACCCAGTACTTC
NA	TRBD1	TRBV27	TRBJ2-7	CASSFGQGGQYF	TGTGCCAGCAGTTTCGGACAGGGAGGGCAGTACTTC
NA	TRBD1	TRBV28	TRBJ1-4	CASRTGFEGEKLFF	TGTGCCAGCCGGACAGGGTTTGAGGGTGAAAAACTGTTTTTT
NA	TRBD2	TRBV12-3/TRBV12-4	TRBJ2-5	CASSLLRGTYNEQYF	TGTGCCAGCAGCCTCCTGCGGGGGACCTACAATGAGCAGTACTTC
NA	NA	TRBV29-1	TRBJ1-1	CSVEREGNTEAFF	TGCAGCGTTGAACGGGAAGGGAACACTGAAGCTTTCTTT
NA	NA	TRBV24-1	TRBJ1-4	CATTGKLFF	TGTGCCACCACAGGGAAACTGTTTTTT
many	TRBD1	TRBV29-1	TRBJ2-1	CSADRAGVYNEQFF	TGCAGCGCCGACAGGGCAGGGGTCTACAATGAGCAGTTCTTC
few	TRBD2	TRBV12-3/TRBV12-4	TRBJ2-1	CASRYGTSGINEQFF	TGTGCCAGCAGATACGGGACTAGCGGGATCAATGAGCAGTTCTTC
NA	TRBD1	TRBV27	TRBJ1-5	CASSLGTGGSRPQHF	TGTGCCAGCAGTTTGGGGACAGGGGGATCTCGGCCCCAGCATTTT
few	NA	TRBV20-1	TRBJ2-3	CSASVTRGTDTQYF	TGCAGTGCTAGCGTGACTCGGGGCACAGATACGCAGTATTTT
many	NA	TRBV5-1	TRBJ2-1	CASSLDNEQFF	TGTGCCAGCAGCTTGGACAATGAGCAGTTCTTC
few	NA	TRBV2	TRBJ2-1	CASSPDFTYNEQFF	TGTGCCAGCAGCCCCGATTTCACCTACAATGAGCAGTTCTTC
NA	TRBD1	TRBV4-3	TRBJ2-7	CASNPQGQGAGEQYF	TGCGCCAGCAACCCCCAGGGACAGGGGGCTGGCGAGCAGTACTTC
NA	TRBD2	TRBV29-1	TRBJ2-1	CSVEVRTSADNEQFF	TGCAGCGTTGAAGTCCGGACTAGCGCGGACAATGAGCAGTTCTTC
NA	TRBD1	TRBV28	TRBJ1-2	CASSAPPGQGLLGYTF	TGTGCCAGTAGTGCCCCTCCGGGACAGGGCCTGCTTGGCTACACCTTC
few	NA	TRBV20-1	TRBJ2-3	CSARVGGPGSTDTQYF	TGCAGTGCTAGAGTAGGAGGGCCGGGAAGCACAGATACGCAGTATTTT
once	NA	TRBV20-1	TRBJ2-4	CSARLPNKNIQYF	TGCAGTGCTAGATTGCCGAACAAAAACATTCAGTACTTC
NA	TRBD1	TRBV7-3	TRBJ2-3	CASSPQGETDTQYF	TGTGCCAGCAGCCCTCAGGGGGAAACAGATACGCAGTATTTT
NA	NA	TRBV29-1	TRBJ2-7	CSVVHSEQYF	TGCAGCGTTGTTCACAGTGAGCAGTACTTC
NA	NA	TRBV20-1	TRBJ2-7	CSARPNEGAGPYEQYF	TGCAGTGCTAGACCTAACGAGGGAGCAGGACCCTACGAGCAGTACTTC
NA	NA	TRBV5-5	TRBJ2-5	CASSLGQNQETQYF	TGTGCCAGCAGCTTGGGACAGAATCAAGAGACCCAGTACTTC